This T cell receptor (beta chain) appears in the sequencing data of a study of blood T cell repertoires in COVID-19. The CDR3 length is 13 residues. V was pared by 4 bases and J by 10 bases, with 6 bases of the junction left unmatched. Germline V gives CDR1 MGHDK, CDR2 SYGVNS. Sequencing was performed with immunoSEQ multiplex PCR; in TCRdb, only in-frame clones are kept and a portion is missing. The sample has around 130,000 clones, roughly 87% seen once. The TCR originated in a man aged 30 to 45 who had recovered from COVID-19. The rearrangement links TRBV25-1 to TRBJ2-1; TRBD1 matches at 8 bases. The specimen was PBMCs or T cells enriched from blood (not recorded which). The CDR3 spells CASSVPQGAEQFF. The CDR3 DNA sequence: TGTGCCAGCAGTGTACCTCAGGGGGCCGAGCAGTTCTTC.